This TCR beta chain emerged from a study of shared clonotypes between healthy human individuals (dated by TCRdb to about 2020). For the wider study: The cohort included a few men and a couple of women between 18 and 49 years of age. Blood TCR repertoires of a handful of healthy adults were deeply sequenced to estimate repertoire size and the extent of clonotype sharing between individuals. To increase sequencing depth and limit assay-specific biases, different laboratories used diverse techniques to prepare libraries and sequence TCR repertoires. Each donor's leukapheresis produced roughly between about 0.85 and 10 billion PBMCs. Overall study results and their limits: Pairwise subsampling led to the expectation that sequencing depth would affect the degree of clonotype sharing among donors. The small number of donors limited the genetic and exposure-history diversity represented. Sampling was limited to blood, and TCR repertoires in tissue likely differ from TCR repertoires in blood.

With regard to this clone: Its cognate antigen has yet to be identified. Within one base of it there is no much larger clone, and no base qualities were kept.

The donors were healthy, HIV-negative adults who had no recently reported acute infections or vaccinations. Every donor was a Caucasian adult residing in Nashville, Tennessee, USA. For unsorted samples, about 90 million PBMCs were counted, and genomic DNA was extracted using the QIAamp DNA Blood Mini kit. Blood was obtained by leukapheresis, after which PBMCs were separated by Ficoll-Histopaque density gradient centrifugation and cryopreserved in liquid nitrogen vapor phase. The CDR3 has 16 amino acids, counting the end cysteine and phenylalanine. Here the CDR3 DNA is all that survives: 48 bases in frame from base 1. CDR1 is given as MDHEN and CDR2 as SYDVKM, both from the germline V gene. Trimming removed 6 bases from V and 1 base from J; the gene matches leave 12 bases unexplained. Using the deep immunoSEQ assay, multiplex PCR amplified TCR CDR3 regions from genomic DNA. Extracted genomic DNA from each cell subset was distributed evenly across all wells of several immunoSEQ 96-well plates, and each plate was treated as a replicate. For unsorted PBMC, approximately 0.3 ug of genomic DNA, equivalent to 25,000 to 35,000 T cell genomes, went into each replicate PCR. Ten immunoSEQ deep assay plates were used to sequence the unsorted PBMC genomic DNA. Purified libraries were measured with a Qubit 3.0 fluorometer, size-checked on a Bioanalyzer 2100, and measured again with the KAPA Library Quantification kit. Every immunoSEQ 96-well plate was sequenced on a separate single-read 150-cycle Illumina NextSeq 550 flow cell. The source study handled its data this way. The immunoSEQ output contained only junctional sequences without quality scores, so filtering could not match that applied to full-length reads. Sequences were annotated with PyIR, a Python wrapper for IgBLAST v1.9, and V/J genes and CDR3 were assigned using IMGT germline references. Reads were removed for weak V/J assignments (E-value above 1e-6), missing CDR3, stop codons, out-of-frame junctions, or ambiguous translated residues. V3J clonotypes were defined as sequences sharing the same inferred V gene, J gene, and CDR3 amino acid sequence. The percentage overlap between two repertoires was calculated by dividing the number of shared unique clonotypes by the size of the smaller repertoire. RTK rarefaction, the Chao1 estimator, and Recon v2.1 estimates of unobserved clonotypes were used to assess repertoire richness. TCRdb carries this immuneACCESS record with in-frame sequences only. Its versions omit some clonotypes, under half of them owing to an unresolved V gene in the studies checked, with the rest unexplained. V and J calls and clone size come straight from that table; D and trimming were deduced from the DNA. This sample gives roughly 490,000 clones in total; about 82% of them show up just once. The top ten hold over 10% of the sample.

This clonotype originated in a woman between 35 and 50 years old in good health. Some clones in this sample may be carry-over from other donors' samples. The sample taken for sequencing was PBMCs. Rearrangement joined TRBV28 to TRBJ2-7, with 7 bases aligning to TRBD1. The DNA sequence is TGTGCCAGCAGCTTGGGGACAGCAATTAATTCCTACGAGCAGTACTTC. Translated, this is CASSLGTAINSYEQYF.